Listed below are T cell receptor beta chains from one sample, sequenced in a study of CD8 T cells in acute hepatitis C reinfection. Here immunoSEQ multiplex PCR was the method, and the copy in TCRdb shows in-frame clones only, minus some. There are about 38,000 clones in the sample; approximately 85% occur only once, and roughly 9.8% lies in the top ten. Sequenced: naive CD8+ T cells from PBMCs. The receptors come from a woman aged 18-29 years who spontaneously cleared hepatitis C infection. CDR3s include the opening cysteine and the closing phenylalanine or tryptophan. A D gene is named only where the DNA matches it firmly. Not every row has a clone size; where given, it reads once, few, many or a size class.

cdr3_aa: CASSHSSNTGELFF
cdr3_nt: TGTGCCAGCAGCCACAGCTCGAACACCGGGGAGCTGTTTTTT
d_call: .
cdr3_length: 14
v_call: TRBV13
clone_size: .
j_call: TRBJ2-2

cdr3_aa: CASSFAPGVFTEAFF
cdr3_nt: TGTGCCAGCAGCTTCGCCCCGGGGGTTTTCACTGAAGCTTTCTTT
d_call: .
cdr3_length: 15
v_call: TRBV5-6
clone_size: .
j_call: TRBJ1-1

cdr3_aa: CASSVEWSINEQFF
cdr3_nt: TGCGCCAGTTCGGTGGAGTGGTCGATCAATGAGCAGTTCTTC
d_call: .
cdr3_length: 14
v_call: TRBV5-1
clone_size: .
j_call: TRBJ2-1

cdr3_aa: CASSWGSDTQYF
cdr3_nt: TGTGCCAGCAGCTGGGGGTCAGATACGCAGTATTTT
d_call: .
cdr3_length: 12
v_call: TRBV11-2
clone_size: .
j_call: TRBJ2-3

cdr3_aa: CAGADIAYNEQFF
cdr3_nt: TGTGCCGGGGCTGACATTGCCTACAATGAGCAGTTCTTC
d_call: .
cdr3_length: 13
v_call: TRBV6-1
clone_size: .
j_call: TRBJ2-1

cdr3_aa: CASGLVGNIQYF
cdr3_nt: TGTGCCAGCGGGCTCGTCGGAAACATTCAGTACTTC
d_call: .
cdr3_length: 12
v_call: TRBV27
clone_size: .
j_call: TRBJ2-4

cdr3_aa: CASSLEIIGVAEAFF
cdr3_nt: TGTGCCAGCAGCTTAGAGATAATCGGGGTCGCTGAAGCTTTCTTT
d_call: .
cdr3_length: 15
v_call: TRBV7-8
clone_size: .
j_call: TRBJ1-1

cdr3_aa: CASLFPRDELRYTF
cdr3_nt: TGTGCCAGCTTATTTCCTAGGGATGAGTTGCGCTACACCTTC
d_call: .
cdr3_length: 14
v_call: TRBV2
clone_size: few
j_call: TRBJ1-2

cdr3_aa: CASSTSSGRALFF
cdr3_nt: TGTGCCAGTAGCACCTCTAGCGGGAGGGCCCTCTTCTTC
d_call: TRBD2
cdr3_length: 13
v_call: TRBV19
clone_size: .
j_call: TRBJ2-1

cdr3_aa: CASSYNLRPYGYTF
cdr3_nt: TGTGCCAGCAGTTACAATCTCCGGCCCTATGGCTACACCTTC
d_call: .
cdr3_length: 14
v_call: TRBV6-6
clone_size: .
j_call: TRBJ1-2

cdr3_aa: CASSSDRGANTIYF
cdr3_nt: TGTGCCAGCAGCTCAGACAGGGGGGCAAACACCATATATTTT
d_call: TRBD1
cdr3_length: 14
v_call: TRBV13
clone_size: .
j_call: TRBJ1-3

cdr3_aa: CASSLNFYEQYF
cdr3_nt: TGTGCCAGCAGCTTGAATTTCTACGAGCAGTACTTC
d_call: .
cdr3_length: 12
v_call: TRBV5-6
clone_size: .
j_call: TRBJ2-7

cdr3_aa: CASSGDSSYEQYF
cdr3_nt: TGTGCCAGCAGTGGCGATAGCTCCTACGAGCAGTACTTC
d_call: .
cdr3_length: 13
v_call: TRBV2
clone_size: .
j_call: TRBJ2-7

cdr3_aa: CASSGVVETQYF
cdr3_nt: TGTGCCAGCAGTGGGGTTGTCGAGACCCAGTACTTC
d_call: .
cdr3_length: 12
v_call: TRBV6-5
clone_size: .
j_call: TRBJ2-5

cdr3_aa: CASSGSDRGDEQFF
cdr3_nt: TGCGCCAGCAGCGGGTCCGACAGAGGAGATGAGCAGTTCTTC
d_call: .
cdr3_length: 14
v_call: TRBV5-1
clone_size: .
j_call: TRBJ2-1

cdr3_aa: CASNKAGLATHEQFF
cdr3_nt: TGTGCCAGCAACAAAGCGGGACTAGCTACCCATGAGCAGTTCTTC
d_call: TRBD2
cdr3_length: 15
v_call: TRBV5-5
clone_size: .
j_call: TRBJ2-1

cdr3_aa: CASSYSGVVTEAFF
cdr3_nt: TGTGCCAGCAGTTACTCGGGGGTGGTTACTGAAGCTTTCTTT
d_call: .
cdr3_length: 14
v_call: TRBV6-5
clone_size: .
j_call: TRBJ1-1

cdr3_aa: CASSFLTDTYGYTF
cdr3_nt: TGTGCCAGCAGCTTCCTGACAGACACCTATGGCTACACCTTC
d_call: .
cdr3_length: 14
v_call: TRBV13
clone_size: .
j_call: TRBJ1-2

cdr3_aa: CASSVADGYTF
cdr3_nt: TGTGCCAGCAGCGTAGCCGATGGCTACACCTTC
d_call: .
cdr3_length: 11
v_call: TRBV9
clone_size: .
j_call: TRBJ1-2

cdr3_aa: CASSFGQGFNEQFF
cdr3_nt: TGTGCCAGTAGTTTTGGACAGGGGTTCAATGAGCAGTTCTTC
d_call: TRBD1
cdr3_length: 14
v_call: TRBV19
clone_size: .
j_call: TRBJ2-1

cdr3_aa: CASSLLPRGFHEQYF
cdr3_nt: TGTGCCAGCAGCTTACTCCCTCGTGGATTCCACGAGCAGTACTTC
d_call: .
cdr3_length: 15
v_call: TRBV13
clone_size: .
j_call: TRBJ2-7

cdr3_aa: CASTWGPRTTDTQYF
cdr3_nt: TGCGCCAGCACCTGGGGGCCAAGGACCACAGATACGCAGTATTTT
d_call: .
cdr3_length: 15
v_call: TRBV4-1
clone_size: .
j_call: TRBJ2-3

cdr3_aa: CASRKPGGTDTQYF
cdr3_nt: TGTGCCAGCAGGAAACCTGGGGGCACAGATACGCAGTATTTT
d_call: .
cdr3_length: 14
v_call: TRBV27
clone_size: once
j_call: TRBJ2-3

cdr3_aa: CASSSWAHNEQFF
cdr3_nt: TGTGCCAGCAGCAGTTGGGCCCACAATGAGCAGTTCTTC
d_call: .
cdr3_length: 13
v_call: TRBV21-1
clone_size: .
j_call: TRBJ2-1

cdr3_aa: CASSFGQGDSGANVLTF
cdr3_nt: TGTGCCAGCAGCTTCGGACAGGGGGACTCTGGGGCCAACGTCCTGACTTTC
d_call: TRBD1
cdr3_length: 17
v_call: TRBV13
clone_size: once
j_call: TRBJ2-6

cdr3_aa: CASSLLGELFF
cdr3_nt: TGTGCCAGCAGCTTACTCGGGGAGCTGTTTTTT
d_call: .
cdr3_length: 11
v_call: TRBV7-8
clone_size: .
j_call: TRBJ2-2

cdr3_aa: CASGGQGAVDYGYTF
cdr3_nt: TGTGCGAGTGGGGGACAGGGGGCAGTCGACTATGGCTACACCTTC
d_call: TRBD1
cdr3_length: 15
v_call: TRBV19
clone_size: .
j_call: TRBJ1-2

cdr3_aa: CASSLFDQGGYTEAFF
cdr3_nt: TGTGCCAGCAGTTTGTTCGATCAGGGAGGTTACACTGAAGCTTTCTTT
d_call: .
cdr3_length: 16
v_call: TRBV27
clone_size: .
j_call: TRBJ1-1

cdr3_aa: CASSLQVGVVTGELFF
cdr3_nt: TGTGCCAGCAGCTTACAGGTGGGAGTGGTGACCGGGGAGCTGTTTTTT
d_call: .
cdr3_length: 16
v_call: TRBV11-2
clone_size: .
j_call: TRBJ2-2

cdr3_aa: CATSRLRHGTTIQAPYEQYF
cdr3_nt: TGTGCCACCAGCAGATTAAGGCATGGGACTACAATACAAGCACCCTACGAGCAGTACTTC
d_call: TRBD2
cdr3_length: 20
v_call: TRBV15
clone_size: .
j_call: TRBJ2-7

cdr3_aa: CSSRVWGSGGTTDTQYF
cdr3_nt: TGCAGCTCCCGAGTTTGGGGGAGCGGCGGGACCACAGATACGCAGTATTTT
d_call: .
cdr3_length: 17
v_call: TRBV29-1
clone_size: .
j_call: TRBJ2-3